One sample yielded the 13 T cell receptor beta chains listed below, sequenced in a study of cytomegalovirus exposure and HLA in healthy donors. Clones were sequenced by immunoSEQ multiplex PCR, and TCRdb holds only the in-frame ones, with some missing. The sample carries some 310,000 clones, roughly 88% recorded once. Sequenced input: PBMCs. The receptors come from a man aged 30 to 45 in good health and CMV-seronegative.

The rearrangement joins TRBV12-5 to TRBJ1-5; D is ambiguous. Trimming took off 6 bases at V and 0 bases at J, with 18 bases between the two ends. Per germline, CDR1 LGHNT and CDR2 FRNRAP. The CDR3 loop spans 17 amino acids. This chain's CDR3 is CASGTSLGIDSNQPQHF. The CDR3 DNA reads as TGTGCTAGTGGAACCTCCCTAGGTATAGATAGCAATCAGCCCCAGCATTTT.

V gene TRBV4-3 combines with J gene TRBJ1-2; TRBD1 matches at 10 bases. The CDR3 is made up of 15 amino acids. Losses at the gene ends were 0 bases for V and 4 bases for J; bases not matched to a gene: 2. Per the germline V gene, CDR1 is LGHNA and CDR2 is YSLEER. In DNA, the CDR3 is TGCGCCAGCAGCCAAGAAAGGGACAGGGGCTATGGCTACACCTTC. It encodes CASSQERDRGYGYTF.

This sequence joins TRBV30 and TRBJ1-2; 7 nucleotides align to TRBD1. Trimming at V came to 0 bases and at J to 4 bases, leaving 5 bases not matched to a gene. CDR1 and CDR2 (germline): GTSNPN, SVGIG (reference sequence). CDR3 length equals 14 residues. The CDR3 DNA reads as TGTGCCTGGAGTGTACGAGGGGGCAGCTATGGCTACACCTTC. It codes for CAWSVRGGSYGYTF.

This sequence joins TRBV15 and TRBJ1-1; D gene uncertain. The germline CDR1 and CDR2 sequences are LNHNV and YYDKDF (reference sequence). The CDR3 runs to 15 residues. V dropped 1 base and J dropped 0 bases, with 9 bases sitting between them. In DNA, the CDR3 is TGTGCCACCAGCAGAGGTGAGGGCATGAACACTGAAGCTTTCTTT. Translating it yields CATSRGEGMNTEAFF.

The rearrangement uses TRBV5-6 and TRBJ2-7; possibly TRBD2 for D (7 bases). Germline V gene lookup returns CDR1 SGHDT and CDR2 YYEEEE. This CDR3 has 16 amino acids. Trimming stripped 3 bases from V and 5 bases from J, with 21 bases between. The CDR3 DNA is TGTGCCAGCAGCTCCGGGGCGGGGGCTAGGGGCCACGAGCAGTACTTC. Amino acid sequence: CASSSGAGARGHEQYF.

This clone was detected once. The chain uses TRBV7-8 and TRBJ1-6; D unclear. V lost 5 bases to trimming and J lost 7 bases, with 21 bases between them. Per germline, CDR1 SGHVS and CDR2 FQNEAQ. The CDR3 has 17 residues. CDR3 sequence: CASSPFPPGMGNSPLHF. The CDR3 bases are TGTGCCAGCAGCCCCTTCCCCCCCGGGATGGGAAATTCACCCCTCCACTTT. Looking up the rest from reference TRBV7-8 and TRBJ1-6 gives the full variable domain: GAGVSQSPRYKVAKRGQDVALRCDPISGHVSLFWYQQALGQGPEFLTYFQNEAQLDKSGLPSDRFFAERPEGSVSTLKIQRTQQEDSAVYLCASSPFPPGMGNSPLHFGNGTRLTVT.

Only one count was recorded for this clone. The rearrangement links TRBV18 to TRBJ1-4; D is undetermined. CDR3 length: 15 residues. Trimming took off 3 bases at V and 0 bases at J, with 8 bases between the two ends. The germline V gene has CDR1 KGHSH and CDR2 LQKENI. The CDR3: CASSPTLSTNEKLFF. DNA for the CDR3: TGTGCCAGCTCACCGACTCTTTCAACTAATGAAAAACTGTTTTTT.

The chain combines TRBV4-3 with TRBJ2-7, with 7 bases matching TRBD1. From germline, CDR1 is LGHNA and CDR2 YSLEER. The CDR3 spans 15 residues. The J segment lost 5 bases and the V segment lost 4 bases, leaving 11 bases of the junction unmatched. The CDR3 DNA follows: TGCGCCAGCAGCCCAGAGACAGGGTTTGTCGACGAGCAGTACTTC. It yields the protein CASSPETGFVDEQYF.

The chain recombines TRBV7-9 with TRBJ1-2; tentative D call: TRBD1 (6 bases). The germline CDR1 and CDR2 sequences are SEHNR and FQNEAQ (reference sequence). Trimming pared 4 bases from V and 6 bases from J, leaving 15 bases between. The CDR3 is 14 residues long. The CDR3 protein is CASSSEGVKNGYTF. The DNA of the CDR3 is TGTGCCAGCAGCTCTGAGGGGGTGAAGAATGGCTACACCTTC.

CDR3 amino acids: CASSEGGNVRETQYF. The CDR3 nucleotides are TGCGCCAGCAGTGAGGGGGGGAACGTGCGAGAGACCCAGTACTTC. This rearrangement joins TRBV10-1 to TRBJ2-5; D is possibly TRBD2 (6 bases). The germline V gene encodes CDR1 WNHNN and CDR2 SYGVQD (reference sequence). Trimming took 2 bases from V and 4 from J, leaving 14 bases between them. The CDR3 consists of 15 residues.

The chain links TRBV4-3 to TRBJ2-2; possible D gene TRBD1, 6 bases. V shed 7 bases and J shed 1 base, with 10 bases lying between them. The CDR3 is made up of 14 amino acids. Germline loops: CDR1 LGHNA, CDR2 YSLEER. CDR3 in amino acids: CASTQDRNTGELFF. The CDR3 nucleotides are TGCGCCAGCACCCAGGACAGGAACACCGGGGAGCTGTTTTTT.

This chain joins TRBV14 and TRBJ2-7; 12 bases map to TRBD2. Losses at the gene ends were 1 base for V and 4 bases for J; bases not matched to a gene: 8. The CDR3 contains 17 residues. CDR1 SGHDN and CDR2 FVKESK come from the germline V gene. CDR3 sequence reads: CASSQVGWTSGDYEQYF. DNA for the CDR3: TGTGCCAGCAGCCAAGTTGGCTGGACTAGCGGGGATTACGAGCAGTACTTC.

The chain carries TRBV4-3 and TRBJ1-6; D is ambiguous. V gave up 0 bases and J gave up 9 bases, with 6 bases separating them. The CDR3 loop spans 13 amino acids. Germline CDR1 and CDR2: LGHNA and YSLEER. Written as DNA, the CDR3 is TGCGCCAGCAGCCAAGATCCGAGTTCACCCCTCCACTTT. This translates into CASSQDPSSPLHF.